This TCR beta chain comes out of a study of T cell repertoires in ileal Crohn's disease. Sequencing was performed with immunoSEQ multiplex PCR; in TCRdb, only in-frame clones are kept and a portion is missing. The sample yields more than 60,000 clones, around nine tenths seen once. Time point reported: neoterminal ileum biopsy at postoperative endoscopy, about 6 months after surgery. Germline V gives CDR1 SGHRS, CDR2 YFSETQ. The CDR3 sequence is 13 residues long. J lost 4 bases, V lost 4 bases, and 4 bases had no gene match. This receptor was obtained from an adult with Crohn's disease. V and J are TRBV5-1 and TRBJ1-1, with TRBD1 matching over 7 bases. Sequenced sample: ileal tissue. CDR3 in amino acids: CASSVQGLTEAFF. Here the CDR3 DNA reads TGCGCCAGCAGCGTACAGGGGCTCACTGAAGCTTTCTTT. The entire variable domain, with the rest obtained from reference TRBV5-1 and TRBJ1-1, is as follows: KAGVTQTPRYLIKTRGQQVTLSCSPISGHRSVSWYQQTPGQGLQFLFEYFSETQRNKGNFPGRFSGRQFSNSRSEMNVSTLELGDSALYLCASSVQGLTEAFFGQGTRLTVV.